This TCR beta chain came from a study of T cell clonotyping in hematopoietic cell transplantation. Study-level background: Recipients' pretransplant samples followed cytoreduction.

Study conclusions and caveats: Cells were unsorted, so CD4 and CD8 contributions were not separated. Higher Inverse Simpson Index values in graft donor and pretransplant recipient predicted broader posttransplant TCR diversity. After transplant, recipient diversity fell while pathologically expanded clonotypes grew through day 180.

Concerning this clone: Its antigen remains unidentified.

The sample's time point: recipient sample about 28 days before transplant, after cytoreduction. Clones were sequenced by immunoSEQ multiplex PCR, and TCRdb holds only the in-frame ones, with some missing. Altogether 35,000 to 45,000 clones are present, roughly 95% being singletons, with the ten largest covering around 1.6%. Deletions cut 3 bases from V and 0 bases from J, with 10 bases between. The CDR3 runs to 15 residues. CDR1 and CDR2 (germline): SGHNT, YYREEE (reference sequence). Sequences were derived from peripheral blood mononuclear cells, sampled before stem cell transplant. The chain uses TRBV5-4 and TRBJ1-3, with D possibly TRBD1 on 5 matching bases. The receptor's source is a man aged 35-49 years with chronic myeloid leukemia. Some clones in this sample may be carry-over from other donors' samples. The CDR3 coding sequence is TGTGCCAGCAGCTGGGGCGGCCTCTCTGGAAACACCATATATTTT. It translates to CASSWGGLSGNTIYF.